This T cell receptor (beta chain) was captured by sequencing in a study of CD8 T cells in ankylosing spondylitis. Study-wide results and caveats: One TCR beta motif, made up of 7 or 8 highly homologous variants, appeared characteristic of ankylosing spondylitis blood.

With molecular barcodes, quantitative 5'-RACE was used to make the TCR beta libraries. TCRdb analysed the 5' RACE reads with MiXCR anew, one entry per CDR3 protein. The sample has about 400,000 distinct CDR3 sequences, approximately 22% seen once; the top ten hold about 12%. V dropped 0 bases and J dropped 3 bases, with 7 bases sitting between them. Germline V lookup: CDR1 SGDLS, CDR2 YYNGEE. The CDR3 length is 13 residues. This clonotype was seen a handful of times. What it binds is unknown. The clonotype comes from a male donor with ankylosing spondylitis or in good health (not recorded which). The gene calls are TRBV9 and TRBJ2-7; no clear D gene. Material for sequencing was blood, either unsorted or a sorted T cell fraction (not recorded which). The CDR3, as DNA: TGTGCCAGCAGCGTAGGGGATGGCTACGAGCAGTACTTC. Residues: CASSVGDGYEQYF.